This record looks at one TCR beta chain sequence and its context. Per germline, CDR1 SGHTA and CDR2 FQGNSA. CDR3 length: 15 residues. Trimming cost V 3 bases and J 7 bases; bases outside gene matches: 9. This entry belongs to a study of blood T cell repertoires in COVID-19. Whole-study context: Sites in the United States, Italy and Spain provided acute and convalescent COVID-19 samples.

This table comes from immunoSEQ multiplex PCR, and its TCRdb copy is limited to in-frame clones, with some not included. Seen here are some 240,000 clones, approximately 84% observed once, and the top ten hold around 3.6%. The cohort comprised adults aged roughly 18 to 100 years residing in under 30 US areas. Cohorts were assigned according to the clinical history that participants reported. The sequencing sample was made of PBMCs or T cells enriched from blood (not recorded which). The V call is TRBV7-2, the J call TRBJ2-1; 7 bases align to TRBD2. This receptor was obtained from a man aged 45-60 years who had recovered from COVID-19. Here the CDR3 reads CASSFAQRGRNEQFF. The CDR3 nucleotides are TGTGCCAGCAGCTTCGCCCAGCGGGGTAGGAATGAGCAGTTCTTC.